This TCR beta chain is from a study of T cells expressing NK-cell markers. The CDR3 runs 16 residues. Germline V CDR1 and CDR2: LNHDA, SQIVND (reference sequence). No DNA is given; TCRdb re-called the 5' RACE reads and lists each CDR3 protein once. The sample features roughly 430,000 distinct CDR3 sequences, with about 7.3% in its top ten. The genes are TRBV19 and TRBJ2-2; TCRdb's D gene call, TRBD1, goes unchecked for lack of DNA. Sequences were obtained from blood T cells: a sorted CD56 or NKG2C T cell subset, CD4+ or CD8+ T cells, or bulk PBMC T cells (not recorded which). This receptor was identified in a woman between 18 and 70 years old in good health. The CDR3: CASSIGAGGVTGELFF.